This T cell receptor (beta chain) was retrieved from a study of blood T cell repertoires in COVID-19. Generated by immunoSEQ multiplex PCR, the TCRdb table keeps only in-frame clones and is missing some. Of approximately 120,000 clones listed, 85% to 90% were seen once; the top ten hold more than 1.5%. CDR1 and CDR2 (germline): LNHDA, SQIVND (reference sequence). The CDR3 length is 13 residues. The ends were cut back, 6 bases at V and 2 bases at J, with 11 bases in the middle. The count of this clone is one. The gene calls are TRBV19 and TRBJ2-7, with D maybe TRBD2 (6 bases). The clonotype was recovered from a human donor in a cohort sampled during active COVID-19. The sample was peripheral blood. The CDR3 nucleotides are TGTGCCAGTAGCCTTAGCGGAACCTACGAGCAGTACTTC. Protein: CASSLSGTYEQYF.